This paragraph covers one T cell receptor (beta chain) sequence. TCR beta cDNA came from about 450 ng total RNA, primed with a constant-region primer. Libraries for TCR beta were built through three nested multiplex PCR rounds, which together made up a slightly modified ARM-PCR procedure. For approximately 11 cycles apiece, the opening two PCR rounds ran with TRBV1-TRBV30 forward primers and a C-beta reverse primer. TCRdb re-derived calls from the multiplex PCR reads in MiXCR, one entry per CDR3 protein. The sample has 80,000 to 100,000 distinct CDR3 sequences, about 73% seen once; the top ten hold 25% to 35%. Co-extraction of both nucleic acids (RNA and DNA) used about 19-33 mg of unsorted bulk tissue. Resecting the tumor surgically was how the patients' primary liver carcinoma was treated. This specimen belongs to a study of tumor-infiltrating lymphocytes in primary liver carcinoma. The CDR3 is 14 residues long. The V gene lost 5 bases and the J gene lost 6 bases, with 15 bases spanning the gap. The germline V gene has CDR1 SGHDT and CDR2 YYEEEE.

Sequencing was done on a sample of tumor-adjacent normal liver tissue. The sequence derives from a middle-aged man with primary liver carcinoma and hepatitis B virus infection. The chain recombines TRBV5-6 with TRBJ2-1; the D gene could be TRBD1 or TRBD2 (5 bases each). The CDR3 reads CASRIGAVSNEQFF. CDR3 DNA sequence: TGTGCCAGCAGAATCGGGGCGGTGAGCAATGAGCAGTTCTTC.